Listed below are T cell receptor beta chains from one sample, sequenced in a study of identifying expanded T cells in peripheral blood. TCRdb's table, derived via immunoSEQ multiplex PCR, lists solely in-frame clones and lacks some. The table has 100,000 to 150,000 clones, 84% seen once. Sequencing was done on a sample of blood. These receptor sequences come from a person aged 18 to 75 in good health. The CDR3 runs from the conserved cysteine through the conserved F or W. The order of the fields is V gene, CDR3 protein.

v_call: TRBV19; cdr3_aa: CASGTNQPQHF
v_call: TRBV5-1; cdr3_aa: CASGPSTGGETDTQYF
v_call: TRBV9; cdr3_aa: CASSAQIGLAGGTDTQYF
v_call: TRBV2; cdr3_aa: CASSPRTQKGETQYF
v_call: TRBV5-5; cdr3_aa: CASSYPGRVYGYTF
v_call: TRBV19; cdr3_aa: CASSIDQNEQFF
v_call: TRBV4-3; cdr3_aa: CASSHETGYGYTF
v_call: TRBV6-5; cdr3_aa: CASSYSPNQNIQYF
v_call: TRBV10-3; cdr3_aa: CAIRASQETQYF
v_call: TRBV11-2; cdr3_aa: CASSSQPSNTEAFF
v_call: TRBV6-5; cdr3_aa: CASSYFQVRDSPLHF
v_call: TRBV6-1; cdr3_aa: CASSSTASYEQYF
v_call: TRBV21-1; cdr3_aa: CASSKKDKPQHF
v_call: TRBV7-9; cdr3_aa: CASINQGPGTGDNEQFF
v_call: TRBV5-1; cdr3_aa: CASSLGVTNYGYTF
v_call: TRBV27; cdr3_aa: CASRRDVNYGYTF
v_call: TRBV6-6; cdr3_aa: CASSYVDLLQQYF
v_call: TRBV7-2; cdr3_aa: CASSLTGELFF
v_call: TRBV5-8; cdr3_aa: CASSTGRTDTQYF
v_call: TRBV12-5; cdr3_aa: CASGGPRETQYF
v_call: TRBV12-5; cdr3_aa: CASGLEQGALRGLHF
v_call: TRBV7-2; cdr3_aa: CASSYNTGGYEQYF
v_call: TRBV7-9; cdr3_aa: CASSPVSRPYEQYF
v_call: TRBV7-9; cdr3_aa: CASSLGGTPNLNTEAFF
v_call: TRBV6-5; cdr3_aa: CASSYVPGGFRSGAFF
v_call: TRBV6-5; cdr3_aa: CASSYGTGNTGELFF
v_call: TRBV11-3; cdr3_aa: CASSFMDRDEQYF
v_call: TRBV19; cdr3_aa: CASSPSVGRTDTQYF
v_call: TRBV7-8; cdr3_aa: CASSPSGGAYEQFF
v_call: TRBV5-1; cdr3_aa: CASKDLQEPDTQYF
v_call: TRBV7-8; cdr3_aa: CASTPDRAGMKFTDTQYF
v_call: TRBV6-5; cdr3_aa: CAIRAQENTEAFF
v_call: TRBV7-9; cdr3_aa: CASSTDSYEQYF
v_call: TRBV4-1; cdr3_aa: CASSAPSRGTNTEAFF
v_call: TRBV15; cdr3_aa: CATKDRGTDTQYF
v_call: TRBV19; cdr3_aa: CASSNPWGQGAFLSSKETQYF
v_call: TRBV9; cdr3_aa: CASSTGTSGHTDTQYF